This T cell receptor beta chain was sequenced during a study of blood T cell repertoires in COVID-19. The ends were cut back, 2 bases at V and 3 bases at J, with 11 bases in the middle. CDR1 and CDR2 (germline): MNHNY, SVGAGI (reference sequence). CDR3 length: 14 amino acids. Only in-frame clones appear in the TCRdb table, and some are missing; sequencing was by immunoSEQ multiplex PCR. The table lists over 250,000 clones, 70% to 90% of them singletons, with 11% in the top ten. The specimen was peripheral blood. The rearrangement joins TRBV6-6 to TRBJ2-7, with a tentative D call TRBD1 (5 bases). The receptor comes from a woman between 65 and 79 years old with acute or convalescent COVID-19. CDR3 residues: CASSYERQSYEQYF. DNA for the CDR3: TGTGCCAGCAGTTACGAACGACAGAGCTACGAGCAGTACTTC.